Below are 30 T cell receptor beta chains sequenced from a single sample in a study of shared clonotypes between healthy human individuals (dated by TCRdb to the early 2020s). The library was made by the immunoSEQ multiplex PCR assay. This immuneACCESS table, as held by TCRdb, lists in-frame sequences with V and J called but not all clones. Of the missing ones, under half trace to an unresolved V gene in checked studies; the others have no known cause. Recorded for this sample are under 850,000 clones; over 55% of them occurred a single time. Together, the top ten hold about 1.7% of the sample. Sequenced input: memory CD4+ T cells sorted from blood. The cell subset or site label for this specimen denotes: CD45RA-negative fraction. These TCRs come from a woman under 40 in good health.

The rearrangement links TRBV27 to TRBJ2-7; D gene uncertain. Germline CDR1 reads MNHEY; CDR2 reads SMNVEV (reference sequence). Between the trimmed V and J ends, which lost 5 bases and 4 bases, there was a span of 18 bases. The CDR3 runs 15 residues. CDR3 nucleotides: TGTGCCAGCAGTAAAGGCCCCAGTGGCCTATACGAGCAGTACTTC. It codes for CASSKGPSGLYEQYF.

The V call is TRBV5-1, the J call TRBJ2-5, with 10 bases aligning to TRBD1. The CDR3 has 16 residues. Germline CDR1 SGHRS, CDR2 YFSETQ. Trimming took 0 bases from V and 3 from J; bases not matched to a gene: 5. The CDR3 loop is CASSLGTGGVKETQYF. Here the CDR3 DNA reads TGCGCCAGCAGCTTGGGGACAGGGGGAGTCAAAGAGACCCAGTACTTC.

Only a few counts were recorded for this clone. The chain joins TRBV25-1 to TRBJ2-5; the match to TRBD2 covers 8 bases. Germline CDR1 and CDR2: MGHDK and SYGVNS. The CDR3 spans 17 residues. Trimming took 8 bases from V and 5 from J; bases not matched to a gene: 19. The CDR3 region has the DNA TGTGCCAGCGAATCCTCGGTTAGTAGCGGGACGGCTGAGACCCAGTACTTC. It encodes CASESSVSSGTAETQYF.

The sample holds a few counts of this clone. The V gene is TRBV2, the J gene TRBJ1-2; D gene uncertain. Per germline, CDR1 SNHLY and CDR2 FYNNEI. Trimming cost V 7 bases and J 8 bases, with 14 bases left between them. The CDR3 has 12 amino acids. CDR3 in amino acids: CASTSRETGYTF. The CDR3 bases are TGTGCCAGCACATCGAGGGAGACGGGCTACACCTTC.

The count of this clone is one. The CDR3 sequence: CAWSQTGVYEQYF. In nucleotides, the CDR3 is TGTGCCTGGAGTCAGACAGGGGTCTACGAGCAGTACTTC. The gene calls are TRBV30 and TRBJ2-7; 8 bases agree with TRBD1. Trimming cost V 2 bases and J 3 bases; bases outside gene matches: 3. Germline loops: CDR1 GTSNPN, CDR2 SVGIG (reference sequence). CDR3 size: 13 residues.

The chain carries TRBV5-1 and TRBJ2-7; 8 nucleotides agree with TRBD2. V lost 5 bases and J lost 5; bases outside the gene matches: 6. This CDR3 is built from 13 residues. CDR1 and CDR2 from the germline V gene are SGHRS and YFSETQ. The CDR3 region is CASRLAAGDEQYF. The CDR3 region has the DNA TGCGCCAGCAGACTAGCGGCTGGGGACGAGCAGTACTTC.

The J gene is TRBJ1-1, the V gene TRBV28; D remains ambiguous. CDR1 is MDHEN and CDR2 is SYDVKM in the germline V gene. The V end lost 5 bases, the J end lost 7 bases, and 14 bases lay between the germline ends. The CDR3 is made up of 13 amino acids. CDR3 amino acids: CASSPTGEGEAFF. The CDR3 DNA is TGTGCCAGCAGTCCTACCGGGGAAGGTGAAGCTTTCTTT.

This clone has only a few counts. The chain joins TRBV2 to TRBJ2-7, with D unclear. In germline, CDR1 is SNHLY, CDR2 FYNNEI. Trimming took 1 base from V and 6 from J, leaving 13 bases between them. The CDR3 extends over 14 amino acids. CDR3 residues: CASSEGSRFSEQYF. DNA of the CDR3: TGTGCCAGCAGTGAAGGGTCTAGATTTTCCGAGCAGTACTTC.

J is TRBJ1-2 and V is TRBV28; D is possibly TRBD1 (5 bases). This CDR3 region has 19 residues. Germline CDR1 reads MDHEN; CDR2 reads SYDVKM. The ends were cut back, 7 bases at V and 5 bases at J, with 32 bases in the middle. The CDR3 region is CASTGKSLLRTGDPYGYTF. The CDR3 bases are TGTGCCAGCACCGGAAAATCCCTACTTCGTACGGGGGACCCTTATGGCTACACCTTC.

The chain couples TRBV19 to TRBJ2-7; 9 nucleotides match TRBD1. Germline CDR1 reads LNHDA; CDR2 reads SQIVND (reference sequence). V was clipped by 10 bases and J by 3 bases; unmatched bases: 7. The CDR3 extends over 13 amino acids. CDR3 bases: TGTGCCACCACCGGGACAGGGAACTACGAGCAGTACTTC. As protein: CATTGTGNYEQYF.

Here the CDR3 reads CASSGQGANQPQHF. CDR3 in DNA: TGTGCCAGCAGTGGCCAGGGGGCGAATCAGCCCCAGCATTTT. The gene calls are TRBV2 and TRBJ1-5; TRBD1 matches at 8 bases. This CDR3 comprises 14 residues. Germline lookup yields CDR1 SNHLY and CDR2 FYNNEI. The J segment lost 4 bases and the V segment lost 4 bases, leaving 3 bases of the junction unmatched.

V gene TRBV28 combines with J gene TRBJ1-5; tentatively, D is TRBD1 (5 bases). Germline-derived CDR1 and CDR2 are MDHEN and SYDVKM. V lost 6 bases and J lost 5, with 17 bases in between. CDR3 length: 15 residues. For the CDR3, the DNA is TGTGCCAGCAGGTCTGGGGCGGGCTCGCATCAGCCCCAGCATTTT. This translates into CASRSGAGSHQPQHF.

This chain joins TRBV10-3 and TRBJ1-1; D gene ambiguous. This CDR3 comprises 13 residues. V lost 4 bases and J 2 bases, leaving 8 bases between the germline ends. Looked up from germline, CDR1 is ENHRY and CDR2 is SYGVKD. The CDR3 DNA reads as TGTGCCATCAGTGGCAAATTTAACACTGAAGCTTTCTTT. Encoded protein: CAISGKFNTEAFF.

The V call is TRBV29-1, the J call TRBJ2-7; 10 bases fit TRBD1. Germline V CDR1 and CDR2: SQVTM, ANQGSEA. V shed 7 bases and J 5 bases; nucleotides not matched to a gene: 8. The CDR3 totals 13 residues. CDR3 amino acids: CSAAGTGEHEQYF. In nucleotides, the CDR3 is TGCAGCGCTGCGGGGACAGGGGAGCACGAGCAGTACTTC.

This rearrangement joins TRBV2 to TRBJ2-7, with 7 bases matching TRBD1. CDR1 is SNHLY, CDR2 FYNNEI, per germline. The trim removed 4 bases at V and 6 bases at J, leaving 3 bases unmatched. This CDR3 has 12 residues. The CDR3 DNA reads TGTGCCAGCAGTGGACAGGGCTCCGAGCAGTACTTC. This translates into CASSGQGSEQYF.

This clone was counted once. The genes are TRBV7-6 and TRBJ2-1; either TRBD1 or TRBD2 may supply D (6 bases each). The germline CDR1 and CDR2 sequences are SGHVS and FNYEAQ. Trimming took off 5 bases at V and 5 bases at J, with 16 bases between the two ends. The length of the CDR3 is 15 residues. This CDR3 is CASSAGIRGNNEQFF. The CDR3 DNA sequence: TGTGCCAGCAGCGCGGGAATAAGGGGGAACAATGAGCAGTTCTTC.

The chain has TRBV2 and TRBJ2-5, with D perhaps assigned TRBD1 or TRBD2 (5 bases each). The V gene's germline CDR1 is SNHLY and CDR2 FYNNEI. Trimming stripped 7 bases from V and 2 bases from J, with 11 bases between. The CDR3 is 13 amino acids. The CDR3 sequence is CASIGTAQETQYF. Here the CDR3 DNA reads TGTGCCAGCATCGGGACGGCTCAAGAGACCCAGTACTTC.

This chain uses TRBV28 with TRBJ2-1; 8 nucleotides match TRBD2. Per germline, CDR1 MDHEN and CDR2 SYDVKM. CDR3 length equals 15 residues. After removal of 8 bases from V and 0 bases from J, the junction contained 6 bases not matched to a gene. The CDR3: CASLFSGASYNEQFF. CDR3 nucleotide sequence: TGTGCCAGCCTTTTTAGCGGGGCCTCCTACAATGAGCAGTTCTTC.

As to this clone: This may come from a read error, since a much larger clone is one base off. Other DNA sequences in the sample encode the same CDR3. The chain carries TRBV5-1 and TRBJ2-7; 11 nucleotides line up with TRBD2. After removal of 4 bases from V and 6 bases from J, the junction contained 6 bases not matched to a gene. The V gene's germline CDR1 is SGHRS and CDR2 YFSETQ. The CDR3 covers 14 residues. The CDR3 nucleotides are TGCGCCAGCAGCCCCGGGACTAGCGGCATCGAGCAGTACTTC. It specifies CASSPGTSGIEQYF.

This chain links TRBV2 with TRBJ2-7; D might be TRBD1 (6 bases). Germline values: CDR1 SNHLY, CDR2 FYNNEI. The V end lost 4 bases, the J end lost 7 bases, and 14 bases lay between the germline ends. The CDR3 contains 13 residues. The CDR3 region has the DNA TGTGCCAGCAGTGGCCGGACAGAGTCAGAGCAGTACTTC. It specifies CASSGRTESEQYF.

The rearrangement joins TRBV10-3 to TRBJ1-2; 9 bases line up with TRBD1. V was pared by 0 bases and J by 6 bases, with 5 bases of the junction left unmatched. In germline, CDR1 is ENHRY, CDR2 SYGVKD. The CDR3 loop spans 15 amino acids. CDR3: CAISESRDRVNGYTF. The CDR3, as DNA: TGTGCCATCAGTGAGTCGAGGGACAGGGTGAATGGCTACACCTTC.

CDR3 protein: CSVEDGGSASGNEKLFF. For the CDR3, the DNA is TGCAGCGTTGAAGATGGGGGCAGTGCCTCCGGTAATGAAAAACTGTTTTTT. The V call is TRBV29-1, the J call TRBJ1-4; D might be TRBD1 (6 bases). V lost 0 bases to trimming and J lost 4 bases, with 18 bases between them. Germline CDR1 reads SQVTM; CDR2 reads ANQGSEA. The CDR3 is made up of 17 amino acids.

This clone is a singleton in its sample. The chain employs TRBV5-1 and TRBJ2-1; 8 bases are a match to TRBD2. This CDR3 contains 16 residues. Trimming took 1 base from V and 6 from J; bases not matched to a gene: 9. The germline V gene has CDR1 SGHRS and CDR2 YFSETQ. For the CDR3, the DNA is TGCGCCAGCAGCTTGTTTAGCGGGATAGTGCGCAATGAGCAGTTCTTC. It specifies CASSLFSGIVRNEQFF.

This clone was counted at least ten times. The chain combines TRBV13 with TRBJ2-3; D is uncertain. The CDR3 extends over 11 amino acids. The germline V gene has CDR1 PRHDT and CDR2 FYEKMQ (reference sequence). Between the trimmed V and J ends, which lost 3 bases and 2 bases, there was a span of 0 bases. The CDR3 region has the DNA TGTGCCAGCAGCTTCACAGATACGCAGTATTTT. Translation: CASSFTDTQYF.

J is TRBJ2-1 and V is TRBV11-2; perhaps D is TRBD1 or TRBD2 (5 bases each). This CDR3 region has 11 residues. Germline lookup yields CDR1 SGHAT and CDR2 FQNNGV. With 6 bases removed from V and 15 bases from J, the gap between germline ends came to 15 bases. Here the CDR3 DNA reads TGTGCCAGCAGTCCCGGGACCCGATCGTTCTTC. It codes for CASSPGTRSFF.

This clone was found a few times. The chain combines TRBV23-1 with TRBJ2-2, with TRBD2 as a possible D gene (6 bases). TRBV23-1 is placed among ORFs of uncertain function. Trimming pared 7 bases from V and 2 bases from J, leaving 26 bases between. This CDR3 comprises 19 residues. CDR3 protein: CASNQRRVQVQKNTGELFF. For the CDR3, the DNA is TGCGCCAGCAACCAAAGGAGGGTCCAGGTACAGAAAAACACCGGGGAGCTGTTTTTT.

CDR3 sequence reads: CASPTRDRVCEQYF. CDR3 in DNA: TGTGCCAGCCCTACCAGAGACAGGGTATGCGAGCAGTACTTC. The chain recombines TRBV27 with TRBJ2-7; 7 nucleotides match TRBD1. V trimming: 8 bases; J trimming: 6 bases; junction bases outside the gene matches: 13. The CDR3 loop spans 14 amino acids. Per germline, CDR1 MNHEY and CDR2 SMNVEV (reference sequence).

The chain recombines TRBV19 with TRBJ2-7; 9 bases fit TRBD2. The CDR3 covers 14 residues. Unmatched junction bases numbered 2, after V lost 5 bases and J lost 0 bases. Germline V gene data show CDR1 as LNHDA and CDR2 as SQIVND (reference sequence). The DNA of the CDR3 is TGTGCCAGTAGTCGGACTAGCGACTCCTACGAGCAGTACTTC. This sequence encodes CASSRTSDSYEQYF.

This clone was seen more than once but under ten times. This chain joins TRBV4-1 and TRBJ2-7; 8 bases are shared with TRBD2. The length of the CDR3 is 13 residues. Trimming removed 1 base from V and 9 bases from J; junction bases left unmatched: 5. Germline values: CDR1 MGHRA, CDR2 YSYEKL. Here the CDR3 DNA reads TGCGCCAGCAGCCAAGCGGTCGGGAGGGGGCAGTACTTC. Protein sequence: CASSQAVGRGQYF.

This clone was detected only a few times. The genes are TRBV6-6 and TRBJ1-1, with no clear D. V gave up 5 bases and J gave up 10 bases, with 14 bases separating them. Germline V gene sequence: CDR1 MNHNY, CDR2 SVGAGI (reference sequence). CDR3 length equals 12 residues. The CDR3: CASSPRYGRAFF. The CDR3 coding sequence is TGTGCCAGCAGTCCGCGGTACGGGCGAGCTTTCTTT.